This T cell receptor (beta chain) was obtained from a study of blood T cell repertoires in COVID-19. Original processing methods: The authors estimated nucleated cell counts from reference gene primer amplification. The repertoire was sequenced with immunoSEQ multiplex PCR; TCRdb's copy has only in-frame clones and lacks some. The V and J calls and clone size were taken over from that table, and D and trimming were inferred from the DNA. The sample has fewer than 150,000 clones; about 80% are singletons. The sequencing sample was made of peripheral blood. The source is a woman older than 75 in a cohort sampled during active or convalescent COVID-19.

CDR3 amino acids: CAIRISGGAYEQYF. The CDR3 DNA follows: TGTGCCATCAGGATTAGCGGGGGGGCTTACGAGCAGTACTTC. This chain connects TRBV10-3 to TRBJ2-7; TRBD2 aligns across 11 bases. The CDR3 is 14 amino acids. Per the germline V gene, CDR1 is ENHRY and CDR2 is SYGVKD. With V trimmed by 6 bases and J by 4 bases, 5 bases remained unmatched.